Described below is a single TCR beta chain sequence and its context. The antigen is not known. With no exception, relapse followed autologous stem cell transplantation in all patients, and brentuximab vedotin exposure varied. Best response was recorded as complete response, partial response or progressive disease. The table came from immunoSEQ multiplex PCR; TCRdb's copy has only in-frame clones and leaves some out. The sample consists of 75,000 to 100,000 clones, roughly 76% of them appearing once. This CDR3 region has 17 residues. V gave up 0 bases and J gave up 3 bases; unmatched junction bases: 11. Germline lookup yields CDR1 SGHRS and CDR2 YFSETQ. The record originates from a study of PD-1 blockade in classical Hodgkin lymphoma. As for the study in general: Patients were administered nivolumab (3 mg/kg intravenously) every 2 weeks.

Study findings and constraints: CD4+ TCR diversity climbed significantly by C4D1, unlike CD8+ TCR diversity.

V and J are TRBV5-1 and TRBJ1-2; 7 positions agree with TRBD1. This receptor was identified in a human donor with classical Hodgkin lymphoma. The sample in question was peripheral blood mononuclear cells (PBMCs), obtained before the second cycle of nivolumab. CDR3 DNA sequence: TGCGCCAGCAGCTTGGGCCTCCTAGGGGGCGCGGACTATGGCTACACCTTC. Translated, it gives CASSLGLLGGADYGYTF. Filled out from reference TRBV5-1 and TRBJ1-2, the complete variable domain reads KAGVTQTPRYLIKTRGQQVTLSCSPISGHRSVSWYQQTPGQGLQFLFEYFSETQRNKGNFPGRFSGRQFSNSRSEMNVSTLELGDSALYLCASSLGLLGGADYGYTFGSGTRLTVV.